One and the same sample provided the 12 T cell receptor beta chains below, sequenced in a study of blood T cell repertoires in COVID-19. Profiling relied on immunoSEQ multiplex PCR, and the TCRdb table lists in-frame clones only, not all of them. The data contain approximately 150,000 clones, around 90% of them singletons. The sequencing sample was made of peripheral blood. These receptors were obtained from a woman aged 55-69 years with active or convalescent COVID-19.

V usage is TRBV4-3 and J usage is TRBJ2-5; 7 nucleotides line up with TRBD1. This CDR3 has 15 residues. Per germline, CDR1 LGHNA and CDR2 YSLEER. J was trimmed by 4 bases and V by 0 bases; bases with no gene match: 5. CDR3 loop: CASSQDARQGETQYF. CDR3 coding DNA: TGCGCCAGCAGCCAAGATGCCCGACAGGGAGAGACCCAGTACTTC.

The table lists this clone with a count of one. This chain links TRBV19 with TRBJ1-5, with D uncertain. The CDR3 is 15 residues long. Germline CDR1 is LNHDA and CDR2 is SQIVND (reference sequence). Trimming stripped 7 bases from V and 1 base from J, with 14 bases between. CDR3 sequence (DNA): TGTGCCAGTAACCGGGAGCGGACCAGCAATCAGCCCCAGCATTTT. This sequence encodes CASNRERTSNQPQHF.

The chain joins TRBV3-1 (or the pseudogene TRBV3-2) to TRBJ2-7, with a tentative D call TRBD2 (7 bases). Germline lookup yields CDR1 LGHDT and CDR2 YNNKEL (reference sequence). The CDR3 extends over 19 amino acids. V lost 1 base, J lost 2 bases, and 24 bases lay in between. CDR3 in DNA: TGTGCCAGCAGCCAAGTCCGGTCCGGTGGTGGGGGGGCCACCTACGAGCAGTACTTC. Protein sequence: CASSQVRSGGGGATYEQYF.

The V call is TRBV4-3, the J call TRBJ2-1; 7 nucleotides align to TRBD2. The CDR3 totals 18 residues. Germline CDR1 is LGHNA and CDR2 is YSLEER. Unmatched junction bases numbered 11, after V lost 1 base and J lost 2 bases. The CDR3 DNA reads as TGCGCCAGCAGCCAAGCCCCCGGGGACTACTCAACCTACAATGAGCAGTTCTTC. This translates into CASSQAPGDYSTYNEQFF.

The chain has TRBV27 and TRBJ1-5; 7 bases fit TRBD1. Germline lookup yields CDR1 MNHEY and CDR2 SMNVEV (reference sequence). The CDR3 length is 14 residues. With V trimmed by 3 bases and J by 5 bases, 4 bases remained unmatched. DNA of the CDR3: TGTGCCAGCAGTTTGGGACAGCAACATCAGCCCCAGCATTTT. Encoded protein: CASSLGQQHQPQHF.

The gene calls are TRBV9 and TRBJ2-7, with a weak D call TRBD2 (7 bases). Trimming cost V 4 bases and J 5 bases, with 19 bases left between them. The germline CDR1 and CDR2 sequences are SGDLS and YYNGEE. CDR3 length: 15 residues. The CDR3 DNA is TGTGCCAGCAGCCGAAACGGGCGGGGGCTCGACGAGCAGTACTTC. As protein: CASSRNGRGLDEQYF.

The V call is TRBV7-2, the J call TRBJ1-5; 11 bases are shared with TRBD1. CDR1 is SGHTA, CDR2 FQGNSA, per germline. CDR3 size: 14 residues. The V segment lost 5 bases and the J segment 7 bases; nucleotides outside the gene matches: 4. This CDR3 is CASSNRDRGQPQHF. CDR3 DNA sequence: TGTGCCAGCAGCAACCGGGACAGGGGGCAGCCCCAGCATTTT.

The chain combines TRBV6-6 with TRBJ2-3, with 7 bases matching TRBD1. The CDR3 loop spans 15 amino acids. V lost 0 bases, J lost 2 bases, and 2 bases stayed unmatched. Germline-derived CDR1 and CDR2 are MNHNY and SVGAGI (reference sequence). CDR3 protein: CASSYSGQNTDTQYF. The CDR3 DNA reads as TGTGCCAGCAGTTACTCGGGACAGAACACAGATACGCAGTATTTT.

The chain recombines TRBV6-5 with TRBJ2-5, with D possibly TRBD1 on 6 matching bases. CDR3 length: 13 amino acids. The germline gives CDR1 MNHEY, CDR2 SVGAGI. V lost 6 bases and J lost 4, with 12 bases in between. The CDR3 sequence is CASSRTVGETQYF. The CDR3 coding sequence is TGTGCCAGCAGCAGGACAGTTGGAGAGACCCAGTACTTC.

The J gene is TRBJ2-7, the V gene TRBV6-2 or TRBV6-3; TRBD2 aligns across 7 bases. The V and J ends lost 0 bases and 4 bases, in that order; junction bases with no gene match: 6. Germline CDR1 MNHEY, CDR2 SVGEGT. This CDR3 region has 15 residues. CDR3 region: CASSYSIRGVYEQYF. The CDR3 DNA reads TGTGCCAGCAGTTACTCTATACGGGGGGTGTACGAGCAGTACTTC.

V gene TRBV7-9 combines with J gene TRBJ2-7; 9 nucleotides align to TRBD1. After removal of 0 bases from V and 6 bases from J, the junction contained 9 bases not matched to a gene. The germline V gene encodes CDR1 SEHNR and CDR2 FQNEAQ (reference sequence). This CDR3 is built from 16 residues. In DNA, the CDR3 is TGTGCCAGCAGCTTAGCAGTAGGGACAGGGTTCGGCGAGCAGTACTTC. Translation gives CASSLAVGTGFGEQYF.

The gene calls are TRBV19 and TRBJ2-3, with a possible D match to TRBD2 (5 bases). Trimming left V 4 bases short and J 4 bases short, with 12 bases between. The CDR3 length is 14 residues. Germline V gene sequence: CDR1 LNHDA, CDR2 SQIVND (reference sequence). CDR3 sequence: CASSNQRAADTQYF. CDR3 nucleotides: TGTGCCAGTAGTAATCAGAGGGCCGCAGATACGCAGTATTTT.